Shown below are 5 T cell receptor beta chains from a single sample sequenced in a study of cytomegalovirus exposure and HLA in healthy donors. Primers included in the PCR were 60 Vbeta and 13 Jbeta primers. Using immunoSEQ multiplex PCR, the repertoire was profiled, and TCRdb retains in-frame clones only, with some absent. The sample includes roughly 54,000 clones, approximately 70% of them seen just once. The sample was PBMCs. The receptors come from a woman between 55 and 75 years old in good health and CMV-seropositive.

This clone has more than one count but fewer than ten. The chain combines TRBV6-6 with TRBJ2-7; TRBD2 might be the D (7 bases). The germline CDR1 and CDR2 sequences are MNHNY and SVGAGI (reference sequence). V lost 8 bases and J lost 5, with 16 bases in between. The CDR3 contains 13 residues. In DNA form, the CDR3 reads TGTGCCAGCCAGAATGGGGGGGGGCACGAGCAGTACTTC. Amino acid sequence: CASQNGGGHEQYF.

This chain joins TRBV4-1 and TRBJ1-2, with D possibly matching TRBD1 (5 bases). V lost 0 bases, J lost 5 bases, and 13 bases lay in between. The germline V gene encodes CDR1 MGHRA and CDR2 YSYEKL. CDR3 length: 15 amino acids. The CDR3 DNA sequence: TGCGCCAGCAGCCAAGAAGACAGTCCGGATTATGGCTACACCTTC. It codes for CASSQEDSPDYGYTF.

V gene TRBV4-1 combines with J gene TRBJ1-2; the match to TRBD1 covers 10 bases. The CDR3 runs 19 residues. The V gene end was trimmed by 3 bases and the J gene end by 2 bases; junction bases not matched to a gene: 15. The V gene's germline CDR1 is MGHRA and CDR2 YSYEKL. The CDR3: CASSHFRRDRGSLNYGYTF. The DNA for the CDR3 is TGCGCCAGCAGCCACTTCCGCCGGGACAGGGGCTCCCTCAACTATGGCTACACCTTC.

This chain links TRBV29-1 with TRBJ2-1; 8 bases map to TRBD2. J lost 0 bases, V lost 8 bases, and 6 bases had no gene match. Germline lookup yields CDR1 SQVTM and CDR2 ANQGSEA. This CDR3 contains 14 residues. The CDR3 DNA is TGCAGCAACCGCGGGGGGAACTCCTACAATGAGCAGTTCTTC. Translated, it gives CSNRGGNSYNEQFF.

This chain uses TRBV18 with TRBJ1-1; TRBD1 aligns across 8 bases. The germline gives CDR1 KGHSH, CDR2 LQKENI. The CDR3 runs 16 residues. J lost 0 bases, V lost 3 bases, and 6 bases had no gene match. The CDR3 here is CASSPFTGGMNTEAFF. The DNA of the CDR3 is TGTGCCAGCTCACCCTTTACAGGGGGGATGAACACTGAAGCTTTCTTT.